Sequencing of this T cell receptor (beta chain) was carried out in a study of blood T cells in healthy people across ages. The length of the CDR3 is 15 residues. Trimming left V 0 bases short and J 2 bases short, with 9 bases between. CDR1 and CDR2 (germline): SGHRS, YFSETQ. The second PCR ran about 6 to 12 cycles with a sample-barcoded 5' primer and J-beta primers. A single record per CDR3 protein comes from TCRdb applying MiXCR to the 5' RACE reads. The table has approximately 690,000 distinct CDR3 sequences, 58% seen once; the top ten hold 30% to 40%. V and J are TRBV5-1 and TRBJ2-1; possible D gene TRBD1, 5 bases. The receptor was derived from a man aged 60-69 years in good health. The sequenced material came from blood. The CDR3 DNA reads as TGCGCCAGCAGCTTGGAGGGGATCACCTACAATGAGCAGTTCTTC. Residues: CASSLEGITYNEQFF.